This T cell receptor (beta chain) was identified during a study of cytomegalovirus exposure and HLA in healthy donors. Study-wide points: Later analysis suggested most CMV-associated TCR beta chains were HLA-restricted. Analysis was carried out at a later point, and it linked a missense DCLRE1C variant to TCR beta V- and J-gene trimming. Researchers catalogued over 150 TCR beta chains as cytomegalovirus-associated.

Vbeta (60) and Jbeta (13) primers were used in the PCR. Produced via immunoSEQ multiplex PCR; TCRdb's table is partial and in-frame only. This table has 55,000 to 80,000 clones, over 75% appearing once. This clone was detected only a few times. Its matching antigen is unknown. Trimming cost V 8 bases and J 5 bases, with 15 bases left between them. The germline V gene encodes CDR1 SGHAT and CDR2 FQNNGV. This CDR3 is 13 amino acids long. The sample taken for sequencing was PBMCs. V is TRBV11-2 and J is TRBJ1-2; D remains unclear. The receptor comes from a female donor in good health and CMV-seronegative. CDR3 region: CASGPPGGYGYTF. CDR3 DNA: TGTGCCAGCGGGCCCCCAGGCGGGTATGGCTACACCTTC.